This T cell receptor beta chain was identified in a study of shared clonotypes between healthy human individuals. As regards this clone: Its target is not known. Other DNA variants within this sample encode the same CDR3.

Measured with immunoSEQ multiplex PCR; TCRdb has only the in-frame clones, and not every one. The sample has around 2.3 million clones; 95% are singletons. The CDR3 sequence is 15 residues long. CDR1 SGDLS and CDR2 YYNGEE come from the germline V gene. With V trimmed by 0 bases and J by 7 bases, 2 bases remained unmatched. Notes on the study in general: Rarefaction revealed incomplete sorted-subset sequencing despite large depth.

Sequencing was done on a sample of naive CD4+ T cells sorted from blood. Subset: CD45RA+ positively selected. The genes are TRBV9 and TRBJ2-1, with 12 bases matching TRBD2. This receptor was identified in a man aged 18 to 29 in good health. The CDR3 region is CASSVGLAGVNEQFF. As DNA, the CDR3 is TGTGCCAGCAGCGTAGGACTAGCGGGAGTGAATGAGCAGTTCTTC.